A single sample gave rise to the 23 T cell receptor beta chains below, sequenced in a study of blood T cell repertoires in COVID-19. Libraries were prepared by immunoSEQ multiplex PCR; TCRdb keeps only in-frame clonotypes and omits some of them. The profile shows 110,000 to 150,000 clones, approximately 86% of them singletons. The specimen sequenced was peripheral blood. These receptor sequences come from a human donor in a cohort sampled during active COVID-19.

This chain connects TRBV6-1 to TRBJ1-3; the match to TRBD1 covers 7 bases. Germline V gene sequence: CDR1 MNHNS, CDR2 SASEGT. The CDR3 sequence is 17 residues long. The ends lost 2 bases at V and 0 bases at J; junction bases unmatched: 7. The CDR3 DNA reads TGTGCCAGCAGTGAAACCTCGACAGGGAGCTCTGGAAACACCATATATTTT. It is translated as CASSETSTGSSGNTIYF.

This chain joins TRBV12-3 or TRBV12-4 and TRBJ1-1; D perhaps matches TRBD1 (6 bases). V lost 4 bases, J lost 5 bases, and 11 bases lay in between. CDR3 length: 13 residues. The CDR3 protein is CASSSLQGTEAFF. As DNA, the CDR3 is TGTGCCAGCAGTTCCCTACAGGGAACTGAAGCTTTCTTT.

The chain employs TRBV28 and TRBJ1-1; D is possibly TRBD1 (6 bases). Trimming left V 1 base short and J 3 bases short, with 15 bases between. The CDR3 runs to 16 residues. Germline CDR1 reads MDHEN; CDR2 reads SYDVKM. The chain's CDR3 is CASSLSYRDPDTEAFF. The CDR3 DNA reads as TGTGCCAGCAGTTTATCCTACAGGGACCCTGACACTGAAGCTTTCTTT.

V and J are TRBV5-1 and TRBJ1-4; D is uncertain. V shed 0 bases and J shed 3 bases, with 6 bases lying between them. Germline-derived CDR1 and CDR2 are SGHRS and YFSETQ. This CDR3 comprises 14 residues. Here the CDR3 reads CASSLEAPNEKLFF. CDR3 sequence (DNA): TGCGCCAGCAGCTTGGAAGCGCCTAATGAAAAACTGTTTTTT.

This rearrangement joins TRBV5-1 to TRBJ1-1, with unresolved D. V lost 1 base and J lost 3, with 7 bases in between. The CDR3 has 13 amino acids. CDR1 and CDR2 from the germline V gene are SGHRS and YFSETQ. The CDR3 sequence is CASSLLSDTEAFF. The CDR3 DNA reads TGCGCCAGCAGCTTGCTGTCAGACACTGAAGCTTTCTTT.

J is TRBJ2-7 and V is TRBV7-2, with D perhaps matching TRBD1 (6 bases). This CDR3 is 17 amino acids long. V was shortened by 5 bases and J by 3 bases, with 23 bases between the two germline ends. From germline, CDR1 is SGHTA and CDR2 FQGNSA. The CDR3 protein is CASSTGTHTPTRYEQYF. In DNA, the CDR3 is TGTGCCAGCAGCACCGGGACACACACACCGACCCGCTACGAGCAGTACTTC.

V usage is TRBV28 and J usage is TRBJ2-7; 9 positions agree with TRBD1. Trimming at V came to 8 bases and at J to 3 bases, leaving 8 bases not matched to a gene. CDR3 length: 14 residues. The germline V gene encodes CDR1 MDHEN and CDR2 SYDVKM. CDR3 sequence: CASGTSGQGYEQYF. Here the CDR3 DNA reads TGTGCCAGCGGAACTTCGGGACAGGGCTACGAGCAGTACTTC.

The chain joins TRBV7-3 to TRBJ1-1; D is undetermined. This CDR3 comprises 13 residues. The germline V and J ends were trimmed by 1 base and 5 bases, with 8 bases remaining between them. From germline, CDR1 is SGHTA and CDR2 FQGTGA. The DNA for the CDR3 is TGTGCCAGCAGCTTAAATTCCCGGACTGAAGCTTTCTTT. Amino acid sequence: CASSLNSRTEAFF. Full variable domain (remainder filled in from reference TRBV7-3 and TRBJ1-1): GAGVSQTPSNKVTEKGKYVELRCDPISGHTALYWYRQSLGQGPEFLIYFQGTGAADDSGLPNDRFFAVRPEGSVSTLKIQRTERGDSAVYLCASSLNSRTEAFFGQGTRLTVV.

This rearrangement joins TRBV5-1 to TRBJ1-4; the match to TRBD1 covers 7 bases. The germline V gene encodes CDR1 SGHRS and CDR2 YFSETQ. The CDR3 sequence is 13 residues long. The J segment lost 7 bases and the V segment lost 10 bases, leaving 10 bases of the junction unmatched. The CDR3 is CAGPWGQLEKLFF. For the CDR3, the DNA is TGCGCCGGCCCTTGGGGACAGCTTGAAAAACTGTTTTTT.

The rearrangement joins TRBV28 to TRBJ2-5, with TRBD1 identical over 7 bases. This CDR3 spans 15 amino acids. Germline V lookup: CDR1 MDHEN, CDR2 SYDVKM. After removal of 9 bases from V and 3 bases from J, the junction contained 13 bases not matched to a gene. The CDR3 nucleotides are TGTGCCAGTGACGACAGGGACCGGGTAAAAGAGACCCAGTACTTC. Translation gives CASDDRDRVKETQYF.

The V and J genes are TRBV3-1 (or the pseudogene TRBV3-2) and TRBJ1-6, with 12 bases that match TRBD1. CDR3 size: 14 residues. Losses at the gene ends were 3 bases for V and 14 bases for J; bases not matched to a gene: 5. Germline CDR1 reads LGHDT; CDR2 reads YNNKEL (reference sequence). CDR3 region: CASSQGTGGRSLHF. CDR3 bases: TGTGCCAGCAGCCAGGGGACAGGGGGCCGGTCCCTCCACTTT.

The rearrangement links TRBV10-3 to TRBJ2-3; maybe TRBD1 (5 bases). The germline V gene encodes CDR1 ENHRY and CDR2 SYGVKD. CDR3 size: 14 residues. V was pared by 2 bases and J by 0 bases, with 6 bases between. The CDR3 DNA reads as TGTGCCATCAGTGAGAGACAGAGCACAGATACGCAGTATTTT. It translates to CAISERQSTDTQYF.

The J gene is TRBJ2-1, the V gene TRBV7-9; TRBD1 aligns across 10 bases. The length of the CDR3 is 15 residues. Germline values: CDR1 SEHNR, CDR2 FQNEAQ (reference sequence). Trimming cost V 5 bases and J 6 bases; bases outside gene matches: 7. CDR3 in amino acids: CASSPDRGDGNEQFF. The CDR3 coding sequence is TGTGCCAGCAGCCCGGACAGGGGGGATGGCAATGAGCAGTTCTTC.

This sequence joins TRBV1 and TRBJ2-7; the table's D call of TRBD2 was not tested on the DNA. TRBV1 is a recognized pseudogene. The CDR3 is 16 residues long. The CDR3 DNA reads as TGCACCAGCAGCCAAGACCCCTCCCCCCCCTCGGGCGAGCAGTACTTC. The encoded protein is CTSSQDPSPPSGEQYF.

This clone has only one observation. The CDR3, as DNA: TGCGCCAGCAGCAGGGGGGGCCCTGGAGATTCGAGAGAGACCCAGTACTTC. Its translation is CASSRGGPGDSRETQYF. This chain joins TRBV5-1 and TRBJ2-5; D may be TRBD2 (7 bases). V lost 4 bases and J lost 4, with 23 bases in between. Germline lookup yields CDR1 SGHRS and CDR2 YFSETQ. The CDR3 length is 17 residues.

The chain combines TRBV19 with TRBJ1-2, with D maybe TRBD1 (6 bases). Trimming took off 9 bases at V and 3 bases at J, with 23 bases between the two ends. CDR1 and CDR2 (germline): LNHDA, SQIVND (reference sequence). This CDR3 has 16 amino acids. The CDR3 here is CASYRQARDGDYGYTF. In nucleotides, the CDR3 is TGTGCCAGCTACAGACAGGCCCGTGACGGTGACTATGGCTACACCTTC.

The CDR3 here is CASSLPGQGPNQPQHF. CDR3 in DNA: TGTGCCAGCAGTTTACCCGGACAGGGACCTAATCAGCCCCAGCATTTT. J is TRBJ1-5 and V is TRBV28, with 8 bases lining up with TRBD1. Germline V gene data show CDR1 as MDHEN and CDR2 as SYDVKM. V lost 2 bases, J lost 4 bases, and 7 bases stayed unmatched. This CDR3 spans 16 amino acids.

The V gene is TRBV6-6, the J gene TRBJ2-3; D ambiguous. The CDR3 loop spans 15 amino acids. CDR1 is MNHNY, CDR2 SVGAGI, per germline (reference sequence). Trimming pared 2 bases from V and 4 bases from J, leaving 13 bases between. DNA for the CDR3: TGTGCCAGCAGTTACGAGTACGAAACAGCAGATACGCAGTATTTT. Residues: CASSYEYETADTQYF.

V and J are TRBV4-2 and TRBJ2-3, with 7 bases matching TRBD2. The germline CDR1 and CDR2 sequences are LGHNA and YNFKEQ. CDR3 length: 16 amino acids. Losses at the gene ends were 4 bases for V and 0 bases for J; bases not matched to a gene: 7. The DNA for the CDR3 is TGTGCCAGCAGCCGGGGCCTAGCGGTTAGCACAGATACGCAGTATTTT. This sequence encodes CASSRGLAVSTDTQYF.

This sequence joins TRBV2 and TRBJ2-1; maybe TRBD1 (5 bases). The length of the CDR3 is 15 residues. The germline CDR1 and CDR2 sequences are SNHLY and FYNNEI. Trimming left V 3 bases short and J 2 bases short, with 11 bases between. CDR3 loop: CASSEGPPAYNEQFF. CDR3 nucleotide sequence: TGTGCCAGCAGTGAGGGGCCTCCCGCCTACAATGAGCAGTTCTTC.

As DNA, the CDR3 is TGTGCCTGGAGTGGGCAGATCACTGAAGCTTTCTTT. This translates into CAWSGQITEAFF. The chain employs TRBV30 and TRBJ1-1; D is unresolved. CDR1 is GTSNPN and CDR2 is SVGIG in the germline V gene (reference sequence). The V and J ends lost 1 base and 4 bases respectively, with 7 bases between them. The CDR3 has 12 amino acids. Full variable domain (outside the CDR3, taken from reference TRBV30 and TRBJ1-1): SQTIHQWPATLVQPVGSPLSLECTVEGTSNPNLYWYRQAAGRGLQLLFYSVGIGQISSEVPQNLSASRPQDRQFILSSKKLLLSDSGFYLCAWSGQITEAFFGQGTRLTVV.

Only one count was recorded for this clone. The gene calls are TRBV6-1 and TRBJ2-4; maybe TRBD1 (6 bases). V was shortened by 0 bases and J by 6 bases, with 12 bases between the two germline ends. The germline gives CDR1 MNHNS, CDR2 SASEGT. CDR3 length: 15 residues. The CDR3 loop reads CASSEALGAVNIQYF. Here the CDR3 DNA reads TGTGCCAGCAGTGAAGCACTGGGGGCGGTAAACATTCAGTACTTC.

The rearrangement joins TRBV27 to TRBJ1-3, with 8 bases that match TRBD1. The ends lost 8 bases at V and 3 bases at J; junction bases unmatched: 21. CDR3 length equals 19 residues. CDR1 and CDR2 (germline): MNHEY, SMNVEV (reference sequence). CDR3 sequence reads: CASAPWPGRGQKGGNTIYF. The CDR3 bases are TGTGCCAGCGCGCCGTGGCCGGGCAGGGGGCAAAAGGGTGGAAACACCATATATTTT.